This TCR beta chain was retrieved from a study of T cells after yellow fever vaccination. This clonotype occurred many times. The length of the CDR3 is 18 residues. V trimming: 5 bases; J trimming: 0 bases; junction bases outside the gene matches: 9. The 5'RACE template-switching step produced TCR cDNA and added a universal primer site and UMIs. TCRdb re-derived calls from the 5' RACE reads in MiXCR, one entry per CDR3 protein. The sample lists just over 250,000 distinct CDR3 sequences; about 5.2% were seen once. The source material was CD4+ T cells sorted from PBMCs, sampled on the day of the yellow fever booster vaccination. The chain uses TRBV12-3 or TRBV12-4 and TRBJ2-2, with 10 positions matching TRBD2. The TCR was taken from a man between 18 and 35 years old who received the YFV17D yellow fever vaccine. For the CDR3, the DNA is TGTGCCAGCAGTACCGGATTAGCGGGGGGTTCGAACACCGGGGAGCTGTTTTTT. Amino acid sequence: CASSTGLAGGSNTGELFF.